The rows below give T cell receptor beta chains drawn from one sample of a study of T-cell reconstitution after alpha-beta-depleted transplantation in children. TCRdb passed the PCR reads through MiXCR, listing each CDR3 protein once. The table lists 100,000 to 150,000 distinct CDR3 sequences, 23% of them singletons. This sample comprised PBMCs, mostly from graft donor cells, obtained 180 days after TCRalphabeta/CD19-depleted stem cell transplant. The receptors shown here come from a male patient between 2 and 15 years old who had a stem cell transplant for chronic granulomatous disease, so the T cells may come from the graft donor. Both conserved end residues are part of each CDR3. The order of the fields is J gene, V gene, D gene, clone size, CDR3 protein. A D gene is named only where the DNA matches it firmly. The size of a clone is reported for some rows only, either as once, few or many, or as a class for expanded clones.

>TRBJ1-3|TRBV28|.|many
CASSFMHSGNTIYF
>TRBJ2-3|TRBV27|TRBD1|.
CASSPRQGETGRRRTQYF
>TRBJ2-2|TRBV20-1|.|many
CSASGGNTGELFF
>TRBJ1-5|TRBV12-3/TRBV12-4|.|many
CASSSFQGPNQPQHF
>TRBJ2-7|TRBV5-6|.|.
CASSLGFPTEEQYF
>TRBJ2-5|TRBV29-1|.|.
CSVEHLGETQYF
>TRBJ2-5|TRBV20-1|TRBD2|few
CSARIQSGSSVQETQYF
>TRBJ2-7|TRBV5-5|.|.
CASSRDPELEQYF
>TRBJ2-7|TRBV20-1|.|.
CSARDQGGWGSYEQYF
>TRBJ1-4|TRBV29-1|.|.
CSVEDHREDEKLFF
>TRBJ2-7|TRBV20-1|.|.
CSARETVDIYEQYF
>TRBJ2-3|TRBV5-1|.|.
CASSLDWAVATQYF
>TRBJ1-3|TRBV5-1|.|many
CASSFPGNTIYF
>TRBJ1-5|TRBV7-2|.|.
CASSLVGRLDQPQHF
>TRBJ1-6|TRBV30|.|.
CAWSGRSNNSPLHF
>TRBJ2-1|TRBV7-3|.|.
CASSSEGFAEYNEQFF
>TRBJ2-2|TRBV28|.|once
CASSHWDTGELFF
>TRBJ2-1|TRBV27|.|.
CASSSHPGLQFF
>TRBJ2-7|TRBV12-3/TRBV12-4|.|.
CASSLVLDEQYF
>TRBJ2-3|TRBV20-1|TRBD2|.
CSARGLAGGGDTQYF
>TRBJ2-1|TRBV27|TRBD2|.
CASSLRVAGGLMNEQFF
>TRBJ2-5|TRBV12-3/TRBV12-4|.|once
CASSFEGGKETQYF
>TRBJ1-1|TRBV7-9|.|many
CASSPLGNTEAFF
>TRBJ2-5|TRBV9|.|.
CASSVESGETQYF
>TRBJ2-3|TRBV5-1|.|many
CASRSRGQIRDTQYF
>TRBJ1-2|TRBV12-3/TRBV12-4|TRBD1|many
CASSFADRGFYGYTF
>TRBJ2-7|TRBV20-1|.|many
CSARGHGDEQYF
>TRBJ2-5|TRBV29-1|.|many
CSVSGWTQYF
>TRBJ2-7|TRBV27|TRBD1|.
CARGGLRSYEQYF
>TRBJ2-5|TRBV20-1|TRBD1|many
CSAPTGDQETQYF
>TRBJ2-5|TRBV20-1|TRBD2|.
CSATGGGGETQYF
>TRBJ2-5|TRBV5-5|.|many
CASSFRGAHEETQYF
>TRBJ2-3|TRBV7-6|TRBD1|few
CASRHRGRLALCRSTQYF
>TRBJ1-1|TRBV7-3|.|.
CASSLSMVTEAFF
>TRBJ2-7|TRBV7-2|TRBD2|.
CASSPGLQEQYF
>TRBJ2-2|TRBV5-1|.|many
CASSLSWGGQMNTGELFF
>TRBJ1-5|TRBV20-1|TRBD1|.
CSVGQGSYQPQHF
>TRBJ1-2|TRBV4-3|TRBD1|many
CASSQDYRGHGYTF
>TRBJ2-1|TRBV15|.|many
CATSRKTGNEQFF
>TRBJ2-6|TRBV27|.|.
CASSPSPGANVLTF
>TRBJ2-7|TRBV6-1|.|many
CASRKRVEGVGEQYF
>TRBJ1-3|TRBV4-2|.|.
CASSRGAPGSGNTIYF
>TRBJ2-1|TRBV24-1|.|few
CATRSRGNNEQFF
>TRBJ1-4|TRBV18|.|many
CASSPQSEKLFF
>TRBJ2-1|TRBV5-1|.|few
CATGPRSYNEQFF
>TRBJ2-3|TRBV9|.|many
CASSVEGGTDTQYF
>TRBJ2-3|TRBV20-1|.|many
CSARSGVSQYF
>TRBJ1-2|TRBV20-1|.|few
CSTPQGGGYTF
>TRBJ2-1|TRBV15|.|many
CATRGGAIDDEQFF
>TRBJ2-7|TRBV27|TRBD1|.
CASSFGTGQYEQYF
>TRBJ2-5|TRBV11-2|TRBD2|many
CASSSAGTSGRQTQYF
>TRBJ1-5|TRBV15|.|.
CATSRGGGGGQPQHF
>TRBJ2-7|TRBV7-3|.|.
CASSLGIVGADEQYF
>TRBJ2-1|TRBV27|TRBD1|many
CATRQGAVEQFF
>TRBJ2-7|TRBV29-1|.|.
CSARDVVGAYEQYF